The 18 T cell receptor beta chains below were found in one sample sequenced in a study of T cells in Graves' hyperthyroidism and ophthalmopathy. RNA transcripts gave rise to amplified TCR beta CDR3 regions. HTBI primers were used for first-round RT-PCR of the TCR CDR3. TCRdb used MiXCR to reprocess the multiplex PCR reads, holding one entry per CDR3 protein. In the table there are 550,000 to 800,000 distinct CDR3 sequences, around a sixth of which are singletons. What was sequenced was blood. These receptors were taken from a man aged 45-60 years with Graves' hyperthyroidism.

Many counts were recorded for this clonotype. V is TRBV2 and J is TRBJ2-1; TRBD1 might be the D (5 bases). V lost 5 bases to trimming and J lost 0 bases, with 14 bases between them. CDR1 SNHLY and CDR2 FYNNEI come from the germline V gene. The CDR3 loop spans 16 amino acids. The CDR3 bases are TGTGCCAGCAGTACGAGACAGACGAGCTCCTACAATGAGCAGTTCTTC. Its translation: CASSTRQTSSYNEQFF.

At least ten counts were recorded for this clonotype. The rearrangement joins TRBV7-8 to TRBJ2-7; TRBD1 aligns across 7 bases. V was clipped by 8 bases and J by 3 bases; unmatched bases: 7. CDR1 SGHVS and CDR2 FQNEAQ come from the germline V gene. The CDR3 is made up of 13 amino acids. The CDR3 nucleotides are TGTGCCAGCCGACCACAGGGGAGCTACGAGCAGTACTTC. Translating it yields CASRPQGSYEQYF.

This clonotype was counted many times. This chain links TRBV6-1 with TRBJ1-2; D is possibly TRBD1 (5 bases). The CDR3 covers 14 residues. V gave up 0 bases and J gave up 4 bases, with 9 bases separating them. Germline V lookup: CDR1 MNHNS, CDR2 SASEGT. The CDR3 loop is CASSEARQFYGYTF. Written as DNA, the CDR3 is TGTGCCAGCAGTGAAGCCCGACAGTTCTATGGCTACACCTTC.

This clonotype was seen ten or more times. CDR3 DNA sequence: TGTGCCAGCAGTGGATCGACTAGCGGGAGGTATTTCTTC. Its translation: CASSGSTSGRYFF. The chain employs TRBV2 and TRBJ2-1, with 13 bases that match TRBD2. V lost 4 bases to trimming and J lost 16 bases; unmatched junction nucleotides: 7. Germline V CDR1 and CDR2: SNHLY, FYNNEI. This CDR3 has 13 residues. Variable domain in full (rest from reference TRBV2 and TRBJ2-1): EPEVTQTPSHQVTQMGQEVILRCVPISNHLYFYWYRQILGQKVEFLVSFYNNEISEKSEIFDDQFSVERPDGSNFTLKIRSTKLEDSAMYFCASSGSTSGRYFFGPGTRLTVL.

This clonotype was seen many times. The chain combines TRBV12-3 or TRBV12-4 with TRBJ1-2; maybe TRBD1 (5 bases). Trimming left V 1 base short and J 5 bases short, with 11 bases between. CDR3 size: 14 residues. CDR3 sequence: CASSLGGGFYGYTF. CDR3 nucleotides: TGTGCCAGCAGTTTAGGGGGGGGGTTTTATGGCTACACCTTC.

This clonotype was detected ten times or more. The V and J genes are TRBV12-3 or TRBV12-4 and TRBJ1-4; no firm D call. This CDR3 region has 15 residues. Trimming shortened V by 2 bases and J by 5 bases, and 12 bases separated the two germline ends. The DNA of the CDR3 is TGTGCCAGCAGTTTAACCGGCAGAACAAATGAAAAACTGTTTTTT. Its protein product is CASSLTGRTNEKLFF.

This clonotype has ten or more counts. CDR3 sequence (DNA): TGTGCCAGCAGCGCGGGGGACAGGGGAACCTACGAGCAGTACTTC. It translates to CASSAGDRGTYEQYF. The chain couples TRBV9 to TRBJ2-7; 10 bases line up with TRBD1. Germline V gene lookup returns CDR1 SGDLS and CDR2 YYNGEE. CDR3 size: 15 residues. V was clipped by 3 bases and J by 2 bases; unmatched bases: 5.

This clonotype was seen many times. The CDR3 nucleotides are TGTGCCAGCTGGGGACTCACTTACGAGCAGTACTTC. Protein sequence: CASWGLTYEQYF. The chain combines TRBV6-1 with TRBJ2-7, with D perhaps matching TRBD2 (6 bases). The CDR3 spans 12 residues. V was clipped by 8 bases and J by 4 bases, with 12 bases between them. From germline, CDR1 is MNHNS and CDR2 SASEGT.

In this sample, this clonotype turned up many times. This chain uses TRBV6-2 or TRBV6-3 with TRBJ1-1; TRBD1 matches at 7 bases. This CDR3 contains 13 residues. V lost 5 bases, J lost 8 bases, and 8 bases stayed unmatched. Germline V gene lookup returns CDR1 MNHEY and CDR2 SVGEGT. The CDR3 nucleotides are TGTGCCAGCAGTGGGCCGGGACAGCCAGAAGCTTTCTTT. Translation gives CASSGPGQPEAFF.

The V gene is TRBV6-5, the J gene TRBJ2-1; D is unresolved. The V end lost 4 bases, the J end lost 2 bases, and 24 bases lay between the germline ends. The CDR3 spans 19 residues. Germline V gene sequence: CDR1 MNHEY, CDR2 SVGAGI. The CDR3 sequence: CASSSTALRQPNTYNEQFF. The CDR3 coding sequence is TGTGCCAGCAGTTCGACCGCCCTTCGGCAGCCCAACACCTACAATGAGCAGTTCTTC.

In its sample, this clonotype was seen many times. V gene TRBV28 combines with J gene TRBJ2-3; 7 nucleotides agree with TRBD2. With 3 bases clipped from V and 1 base from J, the junction kept 4 bases outside the gene matches. The length of the CDR3 is 15 residues. CDR1 and CDR2 from the germline V gene are MDHEN and SYDVKM. For the CDR3, the DNA is TGTGCCAGCAGTTTCAGCGGGGTCGGCACAGATACGCAGTATTTT. This encodes CASSFSGVGTDTQYF. The complete variable domain, with remaining parts taken from reference TRBV28 and TRBJ2-3, reads DVKVTQSSRYLVKRTGEKVFLECVQDMDHENMFWYRQDPGLGLRLIYFSYDVKMKEKGDIPEGYSVSREKKERFSLILESASTNQTSMYLCASSFSGVGTDTQYFGPGTRLTVL.

This clonotype has a handful of counts. The CDR3 bases are TGTGCCAGCAGTTCCGTTCCTAATAGCAGCCAGCCCCAGCATTTT. Its translation: CASSSVPNSSQPQHF. The chain links TRBV28 to TRBJ1-5; no firm D call. CDR3 length: 15 amino acids. Per germline, CDR1 MDHEN and CDR2 SYDVKM. V was cut by 4 bases and J by 7 bases, with 17 bases left in between.

This clonotype was seen many times. Written as DNA, the CDR3 is TGTGCCAGCAGTTCCCCGAGGAGGGCGGCAACTAATGAAAAACTGTTTTTT. It is translated as CASSSPRRAATNEKLFF. The chain has TRBV28 and TRBJ1-4, with D unresolved. There are 17 residues in the CDR3. Germline V gives CDR1 MDHEN, CDR2 SYDVKM. Trimming stripped 4 bases from V and 0 bases from J, with 15 bases between.

The chain combines TRBV28 with TRBJ2-3; D is possibly TRBD2 (6 bases). Trimming stripped 8 bases from V and 3 bases from J, with 18 bases between. Germline CDR1 and CDR2: MDHEN and SYDVKM. The CDR3 consists of 15 residues. The CDR3 DNA reads TGTGCCAGCCTCAGCGGACCGGGAGAGACAGATACGCAGTATTTT. It is translated as CASLSGPGETDTQYF.

The chain combines TRBV6-6 with TRBJ2-3; D gene uncertain. Trimming pared 0 bases from V and 0 bases from J, leaving 13 bases between. The germline CDR1 and CDR2 sequences are MNHNY and SVGAGI (reference sequence). This CDR3 has 17 residues. CDR3 residues: CASSYSPAVPSTDTQYF. The DNA for the CDR3 is TGTGCCAGCAGTTACTCCCCGGCTGTACCTAGCACAGATACGCAGTATTTT.

This clonotype was picked up many times. V gene TRBV27 combines with J gene TRBJ1-6, with TRBD1 identical over 8 bases. This CDR3 spans 15 amino acids. Unmatched junction bases numbered 11, after V lost 7 bases and J lost 9 bases. Per the germline V gene, CDR1 is MNHEY and CDR2 is SMNVEV (reference sequence). The CDR3 protein is CASTRTGSYPSPLHF. The CDR3, as DNA: TGTGCCAGCACTAGGACAGGGTCTTATCCTTCACCCCTCCACTTT.

This clonotype appeared many times. The genes are TRBV24-1 and TRBJ2-1; 13 nucleotides agree with TRBD2. Germline V gives CDR1 KGHDR, CDR2 SFDVKD. There are 17 residues in the CDR3. The J segment lost 9 bases and the V segment lost 1 base, leaving 8 bases of the junction unmatched. The CDR3: CATSDLGGLAGVGEQFF. The CDR3 bases are TGTGCCACCAGTGATTTAGGTGGACTAGCGGGAGTGGGTGAGCAGTTCTTC.

This clonotype was detected only a few times. The chain has TRBV4-1 and TRBJ1-6, with 9 bases that match TRBD1. The germline CDR1 and CDR2 sequences are MGHRA and YSYEKL. This CDR3 spans 16 amino acids. V shed 0 bases, J shed 10 bases, and the junction held 7 bases outside the gene matches. DNA of the CDR3: TGCGCCAGCAGCCAAGATAGGGGGACAGGGATGTCACCCCTCCACTTT. It encodes CASSQDRGTGMSPLHF.